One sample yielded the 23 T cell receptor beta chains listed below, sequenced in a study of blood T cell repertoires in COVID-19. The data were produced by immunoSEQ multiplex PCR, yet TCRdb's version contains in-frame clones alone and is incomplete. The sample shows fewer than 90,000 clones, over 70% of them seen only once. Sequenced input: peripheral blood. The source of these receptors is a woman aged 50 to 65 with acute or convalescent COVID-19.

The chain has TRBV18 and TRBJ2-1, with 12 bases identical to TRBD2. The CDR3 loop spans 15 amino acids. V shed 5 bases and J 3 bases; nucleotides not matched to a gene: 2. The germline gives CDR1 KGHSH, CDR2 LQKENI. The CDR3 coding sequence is TGTGCCAGCTCAACGACTAGCGGGGGCTACAATGAGCAGTTCTTC. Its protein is CASSTTSGGYNEQFF.

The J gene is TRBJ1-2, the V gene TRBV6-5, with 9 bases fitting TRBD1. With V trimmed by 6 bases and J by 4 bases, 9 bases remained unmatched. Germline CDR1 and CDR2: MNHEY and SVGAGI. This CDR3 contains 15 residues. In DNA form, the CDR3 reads TGTGCCAGCAGCCCCGCCGGGACAGGGACCTATGGCTACACCTTC. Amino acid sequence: CASSPAGTGTYGYTF.

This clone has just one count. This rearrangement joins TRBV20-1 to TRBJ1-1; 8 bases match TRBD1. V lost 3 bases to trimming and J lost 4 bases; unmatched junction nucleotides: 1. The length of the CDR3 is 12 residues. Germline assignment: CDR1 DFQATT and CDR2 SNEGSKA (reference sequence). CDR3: CSASTGGTEAFF. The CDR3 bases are TGCAGTGCTAGTACAGGGGGCACTGAAGCTTTCTTT.

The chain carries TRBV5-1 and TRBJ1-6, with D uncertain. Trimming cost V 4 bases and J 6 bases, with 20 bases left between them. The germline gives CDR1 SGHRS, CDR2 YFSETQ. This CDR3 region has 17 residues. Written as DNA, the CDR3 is TGCGCCAGCAGCCCAGCGGACCCATCGGTGGTTAATTCACCCCTCCACTTT. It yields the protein CASSPADPSVVNSPLHF.

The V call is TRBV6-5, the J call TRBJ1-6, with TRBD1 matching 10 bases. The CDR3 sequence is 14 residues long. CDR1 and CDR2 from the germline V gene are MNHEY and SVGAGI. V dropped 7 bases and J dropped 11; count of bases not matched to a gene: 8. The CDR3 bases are TGTGCCAGCAATCTGGACAGGGGGAAAACACCCCTCCACTTT. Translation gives CASNLDRGKTPLHF.

CDR3 coding DNA: TGTGCCAGCAGTGATGTAGCGGGGGGGGTCAATGAGCAGTTCTTC. It encodes CASSDVAGGVNEQFF. The J gene is TRBJ2-1, the V gene TRBV2; 11 bases line up with TRBD2. V lost 3 bases and J lost 6; bases outside the gene matches: 4. The germline gives CDR1 SNHLY, CDR2 FYNNEI. The CDR3 totals 15 residues.

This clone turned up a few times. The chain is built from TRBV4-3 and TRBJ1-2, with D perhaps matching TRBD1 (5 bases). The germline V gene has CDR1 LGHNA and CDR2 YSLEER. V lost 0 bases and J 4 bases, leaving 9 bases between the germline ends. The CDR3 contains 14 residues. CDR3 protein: CASSQEGGTYGYTF. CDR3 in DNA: TGCGCCAGCAGCCAAGAAGGCGGGACCTATGGCTACACCTTC.

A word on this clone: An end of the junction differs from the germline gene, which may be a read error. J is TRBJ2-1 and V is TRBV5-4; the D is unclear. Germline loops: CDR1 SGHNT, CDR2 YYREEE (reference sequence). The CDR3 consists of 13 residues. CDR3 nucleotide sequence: TGTGCCAGCAGCTTGGTATCCTCCAATGAGCAGTTCTTC. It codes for CASSLVSSNEQFF.

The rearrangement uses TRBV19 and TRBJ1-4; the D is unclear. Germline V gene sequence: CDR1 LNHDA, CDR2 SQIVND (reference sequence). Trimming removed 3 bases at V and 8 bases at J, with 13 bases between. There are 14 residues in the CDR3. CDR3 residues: CASSIGVNGEKLFF. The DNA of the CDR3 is TGTGCCAGTAGTATTGGAGTCAATGGGGAAAAACTGTTTTTT.

CDR3 protein: CASSQGQGSNYGYTF. The CDR3 bases are TGTGCCAGCAGCCAAGGGCAGGGGTCTAACTATGGCTACACCTTC. The rearrangement links TRBV3-1 (or the pseudogene TRBV3-2) to TRBJ1-2; possibly TRBD1 for D (6 bases). The CDR3 consists of 15 residues. CDR1 is LGHDT and CDR2 is YNNKEL in the germline V gene (reference sequence). V was clipped by 1 base and J by 0 bases, with 9 bases between them.

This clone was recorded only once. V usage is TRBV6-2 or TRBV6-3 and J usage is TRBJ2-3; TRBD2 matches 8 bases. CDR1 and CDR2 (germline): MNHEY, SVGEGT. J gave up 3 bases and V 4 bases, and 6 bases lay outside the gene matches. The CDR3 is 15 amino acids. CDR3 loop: CASSSSRLATDTQYF. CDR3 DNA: TGTGCCAGCAGTTCTAGCCGACTAGCGACAGATACGCAGTATTTT.

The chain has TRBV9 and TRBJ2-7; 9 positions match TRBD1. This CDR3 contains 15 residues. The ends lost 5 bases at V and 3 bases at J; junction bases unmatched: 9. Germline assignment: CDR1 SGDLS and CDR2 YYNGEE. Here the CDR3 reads CASSAGTGSIYEQYF. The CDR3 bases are TGTGCCAGCAGTGCCGGGACAGGGAGTATCTACGAGCAGTACTTC.

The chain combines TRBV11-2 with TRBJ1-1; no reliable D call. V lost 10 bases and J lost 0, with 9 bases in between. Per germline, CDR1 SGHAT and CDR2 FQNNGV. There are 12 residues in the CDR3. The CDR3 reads CATTGLNTEAFF. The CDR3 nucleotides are TGTGCCACAACGGGGTTGAACACTGAAGCTTTCTTT. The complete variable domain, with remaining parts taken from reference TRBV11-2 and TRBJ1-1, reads EAGVAQSPRYKIIEKRQSVAFWCNPISGHATLYWYQQILGQGPKLLIQFQNNGVVDDSQLPKDRFSAERLKGVDSTLKIQPAKLEDSAVYLCATTGLNTEAFFGQGTRLTVV.

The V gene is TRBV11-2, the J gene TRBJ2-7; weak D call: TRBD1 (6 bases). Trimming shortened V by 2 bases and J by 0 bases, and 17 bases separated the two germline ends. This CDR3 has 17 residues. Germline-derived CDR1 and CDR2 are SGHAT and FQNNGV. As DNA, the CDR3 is TGTGCCAGCAGCTTAATAGGGCCCACAGGGAGCTCCTACGAGCAGTACTTC. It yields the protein CASSLIGPTGSSYEQYF.

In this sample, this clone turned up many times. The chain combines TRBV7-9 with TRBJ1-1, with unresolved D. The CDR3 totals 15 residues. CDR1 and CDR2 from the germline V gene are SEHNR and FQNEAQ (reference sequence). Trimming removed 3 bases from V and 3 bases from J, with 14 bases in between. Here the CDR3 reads CASSLWRVGDTEAFF. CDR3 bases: TGTGCCAGCAGCTTGTGGAGGGTGGGAGACACTGAAGCTTTCTTT.

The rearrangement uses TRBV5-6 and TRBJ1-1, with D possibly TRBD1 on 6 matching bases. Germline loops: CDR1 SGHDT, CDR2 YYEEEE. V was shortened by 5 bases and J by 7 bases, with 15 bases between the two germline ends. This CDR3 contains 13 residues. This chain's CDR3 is CASSLGTFGEAFF. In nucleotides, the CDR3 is TGTGCCAGCAGTCTAGGGACATTCGGTGAAGCTTTCTTT.

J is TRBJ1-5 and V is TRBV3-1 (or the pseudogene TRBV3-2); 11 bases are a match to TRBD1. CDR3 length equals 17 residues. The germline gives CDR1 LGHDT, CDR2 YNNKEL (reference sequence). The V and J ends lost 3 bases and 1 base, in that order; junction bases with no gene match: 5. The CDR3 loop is CASSHSDRGLSNQPQHF. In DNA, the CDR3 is TGTGCCAGCAGCCATTCGGACAGGGGGCTCAGCAATCAGCCCCAGCATTTT.

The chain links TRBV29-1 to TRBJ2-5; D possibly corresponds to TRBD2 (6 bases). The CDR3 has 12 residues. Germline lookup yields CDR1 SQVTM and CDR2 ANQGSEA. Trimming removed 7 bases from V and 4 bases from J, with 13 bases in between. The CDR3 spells CSAPAGRETQYF. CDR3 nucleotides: TGCAGCGCGCCAGCGGGCCGAGAGACCCAGTACTTC.

In nucleotides, the CDR3 is TGTGCCATCAGTGAAAGAGGACAGGGGTACAATGAGCAGTTCTTC. The encoded protein is CAISERGQGYNEQFF. V and J are TRBV10-3 and TRBJ2-1; 9 positions match TRBD1. Germline CDR1 reads ENHRY; CDR2 reads SYGVKD. The ends lost 3 bases at V and 4 bases at J; junction bases unmatched: 4. The CDR3 consists of 15 residues.

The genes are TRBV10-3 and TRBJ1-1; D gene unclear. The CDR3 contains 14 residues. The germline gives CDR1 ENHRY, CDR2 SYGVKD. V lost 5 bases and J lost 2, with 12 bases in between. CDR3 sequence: CAISFTESNTEAFF. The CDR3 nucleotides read TGTGCCATCAGTTTTACAGAGAGTAACACTGAAGCTTTCTTT.

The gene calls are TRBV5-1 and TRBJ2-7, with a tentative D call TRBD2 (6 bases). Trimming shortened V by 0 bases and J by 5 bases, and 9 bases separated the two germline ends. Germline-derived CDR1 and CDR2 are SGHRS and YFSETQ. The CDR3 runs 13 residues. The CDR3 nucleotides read TGCGCCAGCAGCTTGGGGAGGGCCAACGAGCAGTACTTC. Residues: CASSLGRANEQYF.

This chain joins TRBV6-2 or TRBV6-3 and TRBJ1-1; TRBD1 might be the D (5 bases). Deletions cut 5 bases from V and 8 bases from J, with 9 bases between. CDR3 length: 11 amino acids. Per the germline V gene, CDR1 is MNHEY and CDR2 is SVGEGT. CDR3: CASSTRQEAFF. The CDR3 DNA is TGTGCCAGCAGTACTCGACAGGAAGCTTTCTTT.

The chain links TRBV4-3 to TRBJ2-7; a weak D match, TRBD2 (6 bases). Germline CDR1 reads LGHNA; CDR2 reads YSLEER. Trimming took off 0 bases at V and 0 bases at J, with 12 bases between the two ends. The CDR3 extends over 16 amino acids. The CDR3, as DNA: TGCGCCAGCAGCCAAGATCTGGCGGGGCGCTCCTACGAGCAGTACTTC. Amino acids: CASSQDLAGRSYEQYF.